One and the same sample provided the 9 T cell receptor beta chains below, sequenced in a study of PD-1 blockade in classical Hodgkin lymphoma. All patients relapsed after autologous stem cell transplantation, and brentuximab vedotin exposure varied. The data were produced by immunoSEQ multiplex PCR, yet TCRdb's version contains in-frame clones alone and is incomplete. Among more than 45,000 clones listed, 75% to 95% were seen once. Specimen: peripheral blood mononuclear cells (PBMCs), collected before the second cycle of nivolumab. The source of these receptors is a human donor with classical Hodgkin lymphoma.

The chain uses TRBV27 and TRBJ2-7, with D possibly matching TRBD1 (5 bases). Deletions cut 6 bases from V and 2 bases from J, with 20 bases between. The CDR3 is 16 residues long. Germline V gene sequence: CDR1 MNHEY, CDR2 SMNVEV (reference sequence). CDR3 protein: CASRPPGHLYPYEQYF. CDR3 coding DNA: TGTGCCAGCAGACCCCCCGGACACCTTTATCCCTACGAGCAGTACTTC.

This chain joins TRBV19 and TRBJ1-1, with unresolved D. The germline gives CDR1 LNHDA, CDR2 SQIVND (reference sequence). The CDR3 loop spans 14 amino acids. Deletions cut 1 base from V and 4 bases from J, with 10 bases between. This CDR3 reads CASSIVRTSTEAFF. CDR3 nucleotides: TGTGCCAGTAGTATAGTTCGGACTTCCACTGAAGCTTTCTTT.

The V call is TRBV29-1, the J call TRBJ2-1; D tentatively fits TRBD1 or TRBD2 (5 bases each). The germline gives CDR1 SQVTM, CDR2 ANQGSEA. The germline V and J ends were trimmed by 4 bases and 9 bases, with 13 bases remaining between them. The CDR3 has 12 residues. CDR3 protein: CSVVWDPIEQFF. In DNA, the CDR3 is TGCAGCGTTGTATGGGACCCAATTGAGCAGTTCTTC.

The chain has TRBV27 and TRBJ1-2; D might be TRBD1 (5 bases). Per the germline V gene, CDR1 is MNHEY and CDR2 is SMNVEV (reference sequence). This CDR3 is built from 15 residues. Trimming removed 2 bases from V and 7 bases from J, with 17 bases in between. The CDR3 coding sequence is TGTGCCAGCAGTTTAAACGACAGTCCAGGACGTGGCTACACCTTC. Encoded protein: CASSLNDSPGRGYTF.

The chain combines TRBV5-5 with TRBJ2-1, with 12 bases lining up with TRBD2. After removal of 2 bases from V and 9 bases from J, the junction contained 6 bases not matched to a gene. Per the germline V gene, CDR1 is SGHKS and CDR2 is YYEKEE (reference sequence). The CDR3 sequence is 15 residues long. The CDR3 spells CASSFLLAGGSEQFF. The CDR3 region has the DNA TGTGCCAGCAGCTTCCTACTAGCGGGGGGTAGTGAGCAGTTCTTC.

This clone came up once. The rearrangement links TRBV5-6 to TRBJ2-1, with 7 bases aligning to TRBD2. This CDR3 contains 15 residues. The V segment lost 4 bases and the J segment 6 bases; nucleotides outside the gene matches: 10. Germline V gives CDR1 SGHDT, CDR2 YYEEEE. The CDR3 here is CASSISPRELNEQFF. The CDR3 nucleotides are TGTGCCAGCAGCATCTCCCCGCGGGAGCTCAATGAGCAGTTCTTC.

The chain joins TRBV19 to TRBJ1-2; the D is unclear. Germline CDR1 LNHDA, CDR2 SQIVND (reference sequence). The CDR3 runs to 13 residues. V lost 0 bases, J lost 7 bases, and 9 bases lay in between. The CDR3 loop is CASSIDQAIGYTF. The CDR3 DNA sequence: TGTGCCAGTAGTATAGATCAAGCTATTGGCTACACCTTC. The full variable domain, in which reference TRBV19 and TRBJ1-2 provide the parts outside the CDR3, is DGGITQSPKYLFRKEGQNVTLSCEQNLNHDAMYWYRQDPGQGLRLIYYSQIVNDFQKGDIAEGYSVSREKKESFPLTVTSAQKNPTAFYLCASSIDQAIGYTFGSGTRLTVV.

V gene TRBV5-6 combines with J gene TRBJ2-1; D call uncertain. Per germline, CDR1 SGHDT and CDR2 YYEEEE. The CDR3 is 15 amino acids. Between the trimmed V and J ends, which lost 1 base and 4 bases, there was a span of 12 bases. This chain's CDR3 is CASSLTKLSYNEQFF. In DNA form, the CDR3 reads TGTGCCAGCAGCTTGACCAAACTATCTTACAATGAGCAGTTCTTC.

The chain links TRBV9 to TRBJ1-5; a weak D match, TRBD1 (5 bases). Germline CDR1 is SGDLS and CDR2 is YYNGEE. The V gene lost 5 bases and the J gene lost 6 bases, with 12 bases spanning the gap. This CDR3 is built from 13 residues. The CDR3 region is CASSQGDSQPQHF. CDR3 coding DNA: TGTGCCAGCAGTCAAGGTGACAGTCAGCCCCAGCATTTT.